The clone carrying this T cell receptor beta chain was observed a few times. Its antigen remains unknown. Stated time point: persistent/refractory GD, antithyroid drugs over 5 years with positive TRAb. Generation of the TCR library employed RNA extracted from PBMCs. The EDTA tubes were filled with about 9 milliliters of drawn peripheral blood. Germline CDR1 reads SGHRS; CDR2 reads YFSETQ. This CDR3 region has 16 residues. J was trimmed by 3 bases and V by 0 bases; bases with no gene match: 7. Arm-PCR of CDR3 regions and iRepertoire HTBI primers were the basis on which TCR beta libraries were built. Each CDR3 protein gets one entry after TCRdb re-called the multiplex PCR reads with MiXCR. The top ten hold around 30% of the sample, which has a few hundred thousand distinct CDR3 sequences, approximately 25% seen once. The data stem from a study of regulatory T cells in long-lasting Graves disease. Study-level points and caveats: There were preferences for TRBV28, TRBJ1-2 and TRBJ2-5 in persistent disease.

This TCR was sampled from a woman between 40 and 50 years old with Graves disease. The chain carries TRBV5-1 and TRBJ2-7; TRBD2 matches at 9 bases. The source material was peripheral blood mononuclear cells (PBMCs), sampled when the disease was refractory, from a patient treated with antithyroid drugs. The DNA for the CDR3 is TGCGCCAGCAGCTTGGGTTTGGGGACTAGCAGCTACGAGCAGTACTTC. Residues: CASSLGLGTSSYEQYF.